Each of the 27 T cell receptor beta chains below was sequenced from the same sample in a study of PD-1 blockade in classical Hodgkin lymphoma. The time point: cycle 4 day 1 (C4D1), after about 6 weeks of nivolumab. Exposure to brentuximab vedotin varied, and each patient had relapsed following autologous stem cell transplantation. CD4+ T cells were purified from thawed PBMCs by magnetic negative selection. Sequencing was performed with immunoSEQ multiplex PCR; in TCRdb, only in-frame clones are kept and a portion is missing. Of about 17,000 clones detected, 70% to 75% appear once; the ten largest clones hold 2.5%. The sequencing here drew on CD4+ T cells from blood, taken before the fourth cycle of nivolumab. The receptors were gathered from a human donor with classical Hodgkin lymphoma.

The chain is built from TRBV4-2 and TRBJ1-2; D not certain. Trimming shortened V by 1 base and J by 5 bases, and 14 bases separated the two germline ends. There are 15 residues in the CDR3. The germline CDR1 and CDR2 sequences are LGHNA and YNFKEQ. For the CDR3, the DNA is TGTGCCAGCAGCCAAGGGGGAGCAGAGGGATATGGCTACACCTTC. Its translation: CASSQGGAEGYGYTF.

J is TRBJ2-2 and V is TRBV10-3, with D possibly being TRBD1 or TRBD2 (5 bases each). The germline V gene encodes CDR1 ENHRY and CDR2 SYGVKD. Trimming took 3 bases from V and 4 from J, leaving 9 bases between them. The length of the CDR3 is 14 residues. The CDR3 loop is CAISEIGATGELFF. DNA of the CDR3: TGTGCCATCAGTGAAATCGGGGCCACCGGGGAGCTGTTTTTT.

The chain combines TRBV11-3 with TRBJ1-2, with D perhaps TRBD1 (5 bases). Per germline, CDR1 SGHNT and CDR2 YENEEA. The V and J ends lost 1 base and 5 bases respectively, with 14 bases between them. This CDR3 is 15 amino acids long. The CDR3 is CASSLGGDGMYGYTF. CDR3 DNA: TGTGCCAGCAGCTTAGGAGGGGATGGGATGTATGGCTACACCTTC.

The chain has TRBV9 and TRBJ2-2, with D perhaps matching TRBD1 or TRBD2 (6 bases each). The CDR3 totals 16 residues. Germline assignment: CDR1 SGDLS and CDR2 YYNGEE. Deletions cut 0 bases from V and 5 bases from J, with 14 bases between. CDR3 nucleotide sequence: TGTGCCAGCAGCGTAGGGGGGCTAGCGCCTACCGGGGAGCTGTTTTTT. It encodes CASSVGGLAPTGELFF.

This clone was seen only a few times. The CDR3 nucleotides are TGTGCCAGCAGCTTGGACAGGGATGGCTACACCTTC. Protein: CASSLDRDGYTF. The V and J genes are TRBV5-5 and TRBJ1-2; weak D call: TRBD1 (6 bases). The CDR3 is made up of 12 amino acids. Deletions cut 0 bases from V and 6 bases from J, with 6 bases between. CDR1 and CDR2 from the germline V gene are SGHKS and YYEKEE (reference sequence).

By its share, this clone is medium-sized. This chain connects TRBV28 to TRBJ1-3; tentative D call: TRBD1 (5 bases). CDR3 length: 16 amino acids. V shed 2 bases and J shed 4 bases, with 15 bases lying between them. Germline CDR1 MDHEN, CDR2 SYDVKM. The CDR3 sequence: CASSLPLLGAGNTIYF. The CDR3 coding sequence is TGTGCCAGCAGTTTACCCCTTCTAGGGGCGGGAAACACCATATATTTT. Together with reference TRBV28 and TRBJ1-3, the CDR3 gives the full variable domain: DVKVTQSSRYLVKRTGEKVFLECVQDMDHENMFWYRQDPGLGLRLIYFSYDVKMKEKGDIPEGYSVSREKKERFSLILESASTNQTSMYLCASSLPLLGAGNTIYFGEGSWLTVV.

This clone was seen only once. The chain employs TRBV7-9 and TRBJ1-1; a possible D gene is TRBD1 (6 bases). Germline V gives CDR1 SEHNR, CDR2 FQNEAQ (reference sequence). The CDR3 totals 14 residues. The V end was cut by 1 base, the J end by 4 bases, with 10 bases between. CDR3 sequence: CASSLGGGGTEAFF. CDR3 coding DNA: TGTGCCAGCAGCTTAGGGGGGGGCGGCACTGAAGCTTTCTTT.

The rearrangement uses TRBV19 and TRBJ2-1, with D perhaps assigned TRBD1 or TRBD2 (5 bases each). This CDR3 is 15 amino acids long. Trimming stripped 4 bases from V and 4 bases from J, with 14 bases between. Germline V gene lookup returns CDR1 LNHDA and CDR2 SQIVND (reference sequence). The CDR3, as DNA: TGTGCCAGTAGTACGGGGCTTACCAGGTACAATGAGCAGTTCTTC. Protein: CASSTGLTRYNEQFF.

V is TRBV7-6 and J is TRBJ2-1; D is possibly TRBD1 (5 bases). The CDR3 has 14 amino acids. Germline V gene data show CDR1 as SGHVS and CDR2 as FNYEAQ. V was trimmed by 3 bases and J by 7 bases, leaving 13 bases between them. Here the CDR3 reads CASSFFGRDNEQFF. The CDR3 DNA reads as TGTGCCAGCAGCTTTTTTGGCAGGGATAATGAGCAGTTCTTC.

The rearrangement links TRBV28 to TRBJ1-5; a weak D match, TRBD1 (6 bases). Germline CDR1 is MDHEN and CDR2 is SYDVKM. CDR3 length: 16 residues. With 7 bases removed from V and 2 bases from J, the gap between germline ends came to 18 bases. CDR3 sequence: CASTSDPTGRNQPQHF. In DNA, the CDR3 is TGTGCCAGCACCTCAGACCCCACAGGGCGCAATCAGCCCCAGCATTTT.

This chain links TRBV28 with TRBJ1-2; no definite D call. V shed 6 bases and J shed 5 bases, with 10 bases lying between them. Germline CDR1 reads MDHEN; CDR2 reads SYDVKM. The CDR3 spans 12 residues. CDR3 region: CASSRKGYGYTF. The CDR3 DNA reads TGTGCCAGCAGCCGTAAAGGGTATGGCTACACCTTC.

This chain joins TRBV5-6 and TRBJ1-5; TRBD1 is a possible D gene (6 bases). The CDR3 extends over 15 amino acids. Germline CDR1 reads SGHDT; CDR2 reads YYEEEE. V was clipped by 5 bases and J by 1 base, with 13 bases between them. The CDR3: CASRMWGGSNQPQHF. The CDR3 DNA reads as TGTGCCAGCAGAATGTGGGGGGGCAGCAATCAGCCCCAGCATTTT.

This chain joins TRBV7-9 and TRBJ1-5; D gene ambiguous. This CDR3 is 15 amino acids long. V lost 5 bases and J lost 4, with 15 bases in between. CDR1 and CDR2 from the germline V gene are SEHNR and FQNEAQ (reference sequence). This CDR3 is CASSQDLTVNQPQHF. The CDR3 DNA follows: TGTGCCAGCAGCCAAGATCTCACAGTAAATCAGCCCCAGCATTTT.

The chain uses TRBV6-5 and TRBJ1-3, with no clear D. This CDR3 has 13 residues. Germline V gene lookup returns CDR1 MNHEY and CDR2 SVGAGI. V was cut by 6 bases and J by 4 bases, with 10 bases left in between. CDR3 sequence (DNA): TGTGCCAGCAGCACCCGGGGAGGAAACACCATATATTTT. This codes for CASSTRGGNTIYF.

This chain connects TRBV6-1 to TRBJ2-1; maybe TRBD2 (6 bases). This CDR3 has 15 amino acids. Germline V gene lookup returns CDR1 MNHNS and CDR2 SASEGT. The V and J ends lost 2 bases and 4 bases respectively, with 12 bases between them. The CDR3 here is CASSEMGGGYNEQFF. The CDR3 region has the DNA TGTGCCAGCAGTGAAATGGGAGGTGGATACAATGAGCAGTTCTTC.

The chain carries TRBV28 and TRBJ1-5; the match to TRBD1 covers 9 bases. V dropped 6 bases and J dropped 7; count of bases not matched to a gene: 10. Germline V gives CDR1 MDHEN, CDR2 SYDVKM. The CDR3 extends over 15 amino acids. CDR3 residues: CASRWTGASSQPQHF. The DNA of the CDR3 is TGTGCCAGCAGGTGGACAGGGGCTTCTTCACAGCCCCAGCATTTT.

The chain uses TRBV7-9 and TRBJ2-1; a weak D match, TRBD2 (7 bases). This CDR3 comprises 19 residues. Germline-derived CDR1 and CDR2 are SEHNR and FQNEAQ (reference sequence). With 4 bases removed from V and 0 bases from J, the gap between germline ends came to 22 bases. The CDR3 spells CASSWGGQDSISSYNEQFF. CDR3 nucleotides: TGTGCCAGCAGCTGGGGGGGGCAGGACTCCATAAGCTCCTACAATGAGCAGTTCTTC. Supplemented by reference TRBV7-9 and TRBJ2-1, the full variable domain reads DTGVSQNPRHKITKRGQNVTFRCDPISEHNRLYWYRQTLGQGPEFLTYFQNEAQLEKSRLLSDRFSAERPKGSFSTLEIQRTEQGDSAMYLCASSWGGQDSISSYNEQFFGPGTRLTVL.

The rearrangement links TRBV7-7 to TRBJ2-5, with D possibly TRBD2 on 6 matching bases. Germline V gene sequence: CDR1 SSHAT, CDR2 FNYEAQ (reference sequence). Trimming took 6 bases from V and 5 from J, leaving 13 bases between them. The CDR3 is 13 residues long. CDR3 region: CASSVPGGETQYF. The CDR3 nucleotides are TGTGCCAGCAGTGTACCTGGGGGGGAGACCCAGTACTTC.

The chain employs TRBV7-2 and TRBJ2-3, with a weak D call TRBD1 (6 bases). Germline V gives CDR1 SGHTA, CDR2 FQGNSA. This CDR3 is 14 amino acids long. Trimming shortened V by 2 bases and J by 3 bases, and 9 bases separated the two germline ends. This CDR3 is CASSLSTGTDTQYF. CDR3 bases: TGTGCCAGCAGCTTATCCACAGGGACAGATACGCAGTATTTT. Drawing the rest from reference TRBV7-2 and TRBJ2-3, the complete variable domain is GAGVSQSPSNKVTEKGKDVELRCDPISGHTALYWYRQSLGQGLEFLIYFQGNSAPDKSGLPSDRFSAERTGGSVSTLTIQRTQQEDSAVYLCASSLSTGTDTQYFGPGTRLTVL.

The CDR3 spells CASSRSGRGVTDTQYF. The CDR3 nucleotides read TGTGCCAGCAGCCGTAGCGGGAGGGGGGTCACAGATACGCAGTATTTT. The rearrangement joins TRBV28 to TRBJ2-3; 11 bases are a match to TRBD2. Per the germline V gene, CDR1 is MDHEN and CDR2 is SYDVKM. J lost 2 bases, V lost 6 bases, and 7 bases had no gene match. CDR3 size: 16 residues.

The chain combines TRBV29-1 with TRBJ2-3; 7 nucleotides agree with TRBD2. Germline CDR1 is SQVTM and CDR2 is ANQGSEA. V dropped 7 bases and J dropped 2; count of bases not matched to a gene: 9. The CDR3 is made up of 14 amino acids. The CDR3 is CSAYSSGNTDTQYF. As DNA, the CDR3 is TGCAGCGCGTACTCTAGCGGAAACACAGATACGCAGTATTTT.

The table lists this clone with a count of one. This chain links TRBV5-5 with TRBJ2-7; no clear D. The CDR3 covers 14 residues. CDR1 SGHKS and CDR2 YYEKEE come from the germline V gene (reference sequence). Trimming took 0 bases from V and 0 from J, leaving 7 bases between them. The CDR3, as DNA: TGTGCCAGCAGCTTGGGGCCAAACTCCTACGAGCAGTACTTC. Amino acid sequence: CASSLGPNSYEQYF.

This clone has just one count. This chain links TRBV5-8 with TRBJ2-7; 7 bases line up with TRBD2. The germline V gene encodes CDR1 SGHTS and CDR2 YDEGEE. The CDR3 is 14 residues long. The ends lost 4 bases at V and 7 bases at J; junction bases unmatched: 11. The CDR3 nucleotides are TGTGCCAGCAGCCTGGGACTACAGTTCGGGGAGCAGTACTTC. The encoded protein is CASSLGLQFGEQYF. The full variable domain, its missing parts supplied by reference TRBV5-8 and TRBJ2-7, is EAGVTQSPTHLIKTRGQQATLRCSPISGHTSVYWYQQALGLGLQFLLWYDEGEERNRGNFPPRFSGRQFPNYSSELNVNALELEDSALYLCASSLGLQFGEQYFGPGTRLTVT.

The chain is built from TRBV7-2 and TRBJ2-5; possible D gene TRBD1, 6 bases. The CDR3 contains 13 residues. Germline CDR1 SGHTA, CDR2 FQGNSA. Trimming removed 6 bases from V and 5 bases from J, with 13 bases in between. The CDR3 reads CASRSGVRETQYF. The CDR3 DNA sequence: TGTGCCAGCAGATCAGGGGTACGGGAGACCCAGTACTTC. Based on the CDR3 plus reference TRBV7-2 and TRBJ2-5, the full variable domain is GAGVSQSPSNKVTEKGKDVELRCDPISGHTALYWYRQSLGQGLEFLIYFQGNSAPDKSGLPSDRFSAERTGGSVSTLTIQRTQQEDSAVYLCASRSGVRETQYFGPGTRLLVL.

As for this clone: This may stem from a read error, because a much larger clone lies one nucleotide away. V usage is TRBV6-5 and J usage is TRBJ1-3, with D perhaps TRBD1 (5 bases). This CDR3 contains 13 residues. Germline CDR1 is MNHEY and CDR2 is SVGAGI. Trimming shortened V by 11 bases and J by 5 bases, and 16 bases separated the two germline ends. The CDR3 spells CASILRGRNTIYF. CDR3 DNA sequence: TGTGCCTCGATCCTTCGGGGCCGAAACACCATATATTTT.

CDR3 amino acids: CASSLGGQGNGYTF. The CDR3 DNA sequence: TGCGCCAGCAGCCTCGGGGGACAGGGTAATGGCTACACCTTC. The rearrangement joins TRBV5-1 to TRBJ1-2, with 9 bases identical to TRBD1. Trimming cost V 4 bases and J 6 bases; bases outside gene matches: 7. In germline, CDR1 is SGHRS, CDR2 YFSETQ. The CDR3 totals 14 residues.

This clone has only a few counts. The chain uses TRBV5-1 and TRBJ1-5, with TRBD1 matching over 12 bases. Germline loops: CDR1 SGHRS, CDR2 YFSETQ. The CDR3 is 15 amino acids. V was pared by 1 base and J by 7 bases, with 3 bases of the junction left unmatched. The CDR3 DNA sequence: TGCGCCAGCAGCTTGTCGGGACAGGGGGCACAGCCCCAGCATTTT. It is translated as CASSLSGQGAQPQHF. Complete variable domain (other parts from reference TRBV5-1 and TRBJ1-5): KAGVTQTPRYLIKTRGQQVTLSCSPISGHRSVSWYQQTPGQGLQFLFEYFSETQRNKGNFPGRFSGRQFSNSRSEMNVSTLELGDSALYLCASSLSGQGAQPQHFGDGTRLSIL.